Given below is one T cell receptor (beta chain) in context. No antigen is known for it. This entry comes from a study of T-cell memory formation after mild COVID-19. The overall study: Across donors, TCR clusters were largely donor specific.

5'RACE with constant-segment primers built TCRalpha and TCRbeta cDNA libraries with UMIs. TCRdb re-called the 5' RACE reads through MiXCR, storing one row per CDR3 protein. Among 170,000 or so distinct CDR3 sequences listed, about 22% were seen once. General study points: Day 15 to 85 contracting clones showed balanced CD4/CD8; later expanders leaned CD4+.

Germline CDR1 is SQVTM and CDR2 is ANQGSEA. Deletions cut 7 bases from V and 1 base from J, with 19 bases between. The CDR3 has 16 amino acids. What was sequenced was PBMCs or a T cell subset sorted from them (not recorded which). The origin of this receptor is an adult woman who had mild COVID-19 (a few samples of this study predate the infection). Cell type and time point are not known. The chain is built from TRBV29-1 and TRBJ2-2; tentatively, D is TRBD1 (6 bases). CDR3 DNA: TGCAGCGCCTCACATCCGGCACAGGGGAACACCGGGGAGCTGTTTTTT. Protein: CSASHPAQGNTGELFF.